This entry concerns a single TCR beta chain. Its antigen is still unknown. The data originate from a study of long-term antiretroviral therapy in people with HIV. Survey-level resolution applied to immunoSEQ assay v3.0. Sequencing was designed to cover about 40,000-55,000 T-cell genomes in each sample. Produced via immunoSEQ multiplex PCR; TCRdb's table is partial and in-frame only. Seen here are some 15,000 clones, roughly 90% observed once, and the top ten hold 9.5% to 13%. Regarding the study as a whole: Even long-term ART left TRB diversity below transplant donor controls, despite gains.

With 3 bases clipped from V and 3 bases from J, the junction kept 5 bases outside the gene matches. CDR1 is ENHRY, CDR2 SYGVKD, per germline. This CDR3 has 14 residues. This receptor was taken from a man aged 40-55 years with HIV. The specimen comprised unsorted PBMCs, sampled 6.2 years after starting antiretroviral therapy. The rearrangement uses TRBV10-3 and TRBJ2-7; TRBD2 matches 7 bases. The CDR3 DNA sequence: TGTGCCATCAGTGACTATGGCGGGAGCTACGAGCAGTACTTC. Encoded protein: CAISDYGGSYEQYF.